These 8 T cell receptor beta chains came from one sample sequenced in a study of OX40 agonist ivuxolimab in advanced cancers. This table comes from immunoSEQ multiplex PCR, and its TCRdb copy is limited to in-frame clones, with some not included. The table records 78,000 or so clones, around 84% of them present only once. Specimen: CD4+ or CD8+ T cells sorted from blood, collected in a trial of the OX40 agonist ivuxolimab. Receptor source: an adult with an advanced solid tumor such as melanoma, head and neck, liver or kidney cancer.

This sequence joins TRBV5-1 and TRBJ2-3, with TRBD2 as a possible D gene (6 bases). The CDR3 loop spans 14 amino acids. The V and J ends lost 3 bases and 0 bases respectively, with 8 bases between them. Germline loops: CDR1 SGHRS, CDR2 YFSETQ. The CDR3 sequence is CASSWDSSTDTQYF. DNA for the CDR3: TGCGCCAGCAGCTGGGACTCAAGCACAGATACGCAGTATTTT.

On this clone itself: A read error may produce the germline difference seen at one junction end. The chain is built from TRBV7-7 and TRBJ1-1, with 7 nucleotides matching TRBD1. This CDR3 has 19 residues. CDR1 is SSHAT, CDR2 FNYEAQ, per germline (reference sequence). CDR3 sequence (DNA): TGTGCTAGCAGCTTAGAAGGGGATTCCGGGACAGAAAAAAGCACTGAAGCTTTCTTT. It encodes CASSLEGDSGTEKSTEAFF. Full variable domain (rest looked up from reference TRBV7-7 and TRBJ1-1): GAGVSQSPRYKVTKRGQDVTLRCDPISSHATLYWYQQALGQGPEFLTYFNYEAQPDKSGLPSDRFSAERPEGSISTLTIQRTEQRDSAMYRCASSLEGDSGTEKSTEAFFGQGTRLTVV.

The chain combines TRBV7-8 with TRBJ1-2, with D hard to call. The V end was cut by 1 base, the J end by 3 bases, with 12 bases between. The CDR3 totals 15 residues. Per germline, CDR1 SGHVS and CDR2 FQNEAQ. CDR3 sequence reads: CASSLVRRTDYGYTF. The CDR3 DNA reads TGTGCCAGCAGCTTAGTAAGGCGGACGGACTATGGCTACACCTTC.

The chain recombines TRBV19 with TRBJ1-5, with a weak D call TRBD1 (5 bases). Germline CDR1 LNHDA, CDR2 SQIVND (reference sequence). This CDR3 region has 11 residues. V was pared by 7 bases and J by 11 bases, with 12 bases between. The CDR3 region is CASKAGTSQHF. The DNA for the CDR3 is TGTGCCAGTAAGGCGGGGACTTCCCAGCATTTT. Combining the CDR3 with reference TRBV19 and TRBJ1-5 gives the whole variable domain DGGITQSPKYLFRKEGQNVTLSCEQNLNHDAMYWYRQDPGQGLRLIYYSQIVNDFQKGDIAEGYSVSREKKESFPLTVTSAQKNPTAFYLCASKAGTSQHFGDGTRLSIL.

This clone was counted a few times. The chain combines TRBV5-6 with TRBJ1-2; D is undetermined. The CDR3 runs to 16 residues. Germline V gives CDR1 SGHDT, CDR2 YYEEEE. With 0 bases removed from V and 7 bases from J, the gap between germline ends came to 19 bases. The CDR3 DNA is TGTGCCAGCAGCTTGGAGTTGACTGGCGATTTCAGTGGCTACACCTTC. This encodes CASSLELTGDFSGYTF.

The CDR3 sequence is CASADGSGSYNEQFF. The CDR3 DNA is TGCGCCAGCGCGGACGGGAGTGGCTCCTACAATGAGCAGTTCTTC. J is TRBJ2-1 and V is TRBV5-1; D is possibly TRBD2 (6 bases). V was shortened by 7 bases and J by 0 bases, with 14 bases between the two germline ends. The germline gives CDR1 SGHRS, CDR2 YFSETQ. This CDR3 has 15 amino acids.

This clone came up once. The chain joins TRBV6-1 to TRBJ1-1, with D uncertain. The V and J ends lost 2 bases and 5 bases respectively, with 9 bases between them. Germline CDR1 MNHNS, CDR2 SASEGT. This CDR3 comprises 13 residues. The CDR3 DNA reads TGTGCCAGCAGTGAACAGGAGTCGACTGAAGCTTTCTTT. This sequence encodes CASSEQESTEAFF.

This clone was seen once. The rearrangement links TRBV5-1 to TRBJ1-4, with D hard to call. Germline CDR1 SGHRS, CDR2 YFSETQ. This CDR3 has 15 residues. V lost 0 bases and J 4 bases, leaving 10 bases between the germline ends. The CDR3 sequence is CASSLGPTNNEKLFF. The CDR3 DNA follows: TGCGCCAGCAGCTTGGGGCCGACGAATAATGAAAAACTGTTTTTT.